This TCR beta chain came from a study of CD8 T cells in Susac syndrome. Whole-study findings and limits: The study acknowledged a relatively small number of individuals in its TCR sequencing and HLA analysis.

The V gene's germline CDR1 is MNHNY and CDR2 SVGAGI (reference sequence). The V end was cut by 4 bases, the J end by 4 bases, with 14 bases between. This CDR3 has 16 amino acids. Notes on this clonotype: Its antigen is not identified.

Random hexamers were used to reverse transcribe an amount of about 0.5 to 1 ug RNA. The authors amplified TCR beta CDR3 across 54 Vbeta and 13 Jbeta using immunoSEQ multiplex PCR. A single record per CDR3 protein comes from TCRdb applying MiXCR to the immunoSEQ multiplex PCR reads. The table records some 90,000 distinct CDR3 sequences, about 93% of them present only once. This sequence originates from a human donor in good health. The chain is built from TRBV6-6 and TRBJ2-6; D tentatively fits TRBD1 or TRBD2 (5 bases each). The sample was CD8+ T cells from PBMCs. The CDR3 loop is CASSSDGATGANVLTF. The CDR3 DNA sequence: TGTGCCAGCAGTTCGGACGGGGCCACGGGGGCCAACGTCCTGACTTTC.